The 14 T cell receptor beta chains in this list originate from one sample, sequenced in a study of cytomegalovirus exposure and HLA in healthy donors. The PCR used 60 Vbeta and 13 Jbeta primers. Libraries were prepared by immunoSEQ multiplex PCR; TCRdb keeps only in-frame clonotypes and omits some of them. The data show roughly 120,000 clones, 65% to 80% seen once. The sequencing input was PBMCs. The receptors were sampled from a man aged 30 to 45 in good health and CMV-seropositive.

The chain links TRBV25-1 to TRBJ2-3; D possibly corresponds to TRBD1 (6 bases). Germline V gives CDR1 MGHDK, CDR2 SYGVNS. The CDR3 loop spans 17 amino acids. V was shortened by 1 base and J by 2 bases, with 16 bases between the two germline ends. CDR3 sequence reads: CASSEWGRTWDTDTQYF. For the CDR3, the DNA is TGTGCCAGCAGTGAATGGGGGCGGACTTGGGACACAGATACGCAGTATTTT.

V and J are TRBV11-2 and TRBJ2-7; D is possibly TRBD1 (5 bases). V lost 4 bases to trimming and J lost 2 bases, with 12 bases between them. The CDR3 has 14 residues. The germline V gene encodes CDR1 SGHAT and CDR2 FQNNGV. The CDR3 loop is CASSSPGRPYEQYF. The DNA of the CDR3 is TGTGCCAGCAGCTCCCCAGGGCGGCCCTACGAGCAGTACTTC.

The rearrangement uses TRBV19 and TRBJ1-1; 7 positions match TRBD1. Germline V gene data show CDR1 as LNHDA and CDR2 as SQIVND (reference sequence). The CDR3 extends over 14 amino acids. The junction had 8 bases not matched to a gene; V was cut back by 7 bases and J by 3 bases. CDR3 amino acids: CASTIRGVDTEAFF. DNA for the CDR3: TGTGCCAGTACCATCAGGGGGGTTGACACTGAAGCTTTCTTT.

CDR3 protein: CASSVGGRSYNEQFF. The CDR3 DNA reads TGTGCCAGCAGCGTAGGAGGAAGGTCCTACAATGAGCAGTTCTTC. This chain connects TRBV9 to TRBJ2-1, with D uncertain. Trimming took 0 bases from V and 1 from J, leaving 8 bases between them. Germline loops: CDR1 SGDLS, CDR2 YYNGEE. The CDR3 spans 15 residues.

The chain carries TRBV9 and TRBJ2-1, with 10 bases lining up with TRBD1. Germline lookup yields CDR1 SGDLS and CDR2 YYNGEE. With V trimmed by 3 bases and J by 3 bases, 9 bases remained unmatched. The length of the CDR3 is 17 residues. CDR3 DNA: TGTGCCAGCAGCGCCCGACTCCGGGACAGGGGCTACAATGAGCAGTTCTTC. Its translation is CASSARLRDRGYNEQFF.

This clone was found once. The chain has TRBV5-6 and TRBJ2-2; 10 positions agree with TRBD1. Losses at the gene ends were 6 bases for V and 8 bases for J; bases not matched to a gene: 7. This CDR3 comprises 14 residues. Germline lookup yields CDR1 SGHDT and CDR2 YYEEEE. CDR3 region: CASIDRGRGGELFF. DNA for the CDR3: TGTGCCAGCATCGACAGGGGGCGAGGAGGGGAGCTGTTTTTT.

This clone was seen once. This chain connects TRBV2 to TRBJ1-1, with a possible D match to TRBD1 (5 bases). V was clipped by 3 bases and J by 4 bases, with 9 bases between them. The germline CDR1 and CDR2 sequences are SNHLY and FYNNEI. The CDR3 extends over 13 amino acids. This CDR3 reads CASSEQGGTEAFF. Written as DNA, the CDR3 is TGTGCCAGCAGTGAGCAGGGTGGCACTGAAGCTTTCTTT.

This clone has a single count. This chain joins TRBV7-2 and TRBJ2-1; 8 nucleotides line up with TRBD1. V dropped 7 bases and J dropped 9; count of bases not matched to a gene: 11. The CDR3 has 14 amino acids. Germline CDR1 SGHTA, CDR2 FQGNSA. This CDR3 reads CASTPGQGIGEQFF. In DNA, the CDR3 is TGTGCCAGCACCCCCGGACAGGGCATAGGTGAGCAGTTCTTC.

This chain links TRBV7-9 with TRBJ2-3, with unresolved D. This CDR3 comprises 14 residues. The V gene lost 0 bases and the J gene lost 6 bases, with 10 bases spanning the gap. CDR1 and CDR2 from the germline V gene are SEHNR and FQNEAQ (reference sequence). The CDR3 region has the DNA TGTGCCAGCAGCTTAGCAAGCACCAAGGATACGCAGTATTTT. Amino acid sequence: CASSLASTKDTQYF.

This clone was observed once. The CDR3 DNA reads as TGTGCCAGCCGGGGACAGGGTGTTAAGTATGGCTACACCTTC. Protein product: CASRGQGVKYGYTF. This chain joins TRBV19 and TRBJ1-2; 9 bases are shared with TRBD1. With 9 bases clipped from V and 5 bases from J, the junction kept 10 bases outside the gene matches. CDR3 size: 14 residues. CDR1 and CDR2 from the germline V gene are LNHDA and SQIVND (reference sequence). Looking up the rest from reference TRBV19 and TRBJ1-2 gives the full variable domain: DGGITQSPKYLFRKEGQNVTLSCEQNLNHDAMYWYRQDPGQGLRLIYYSQIVNDFQKGDIAEGYSVSREKKESFPLTVTSAQKNPTAFYLCASRGQGVKYGYTFGSGTRLTVV.

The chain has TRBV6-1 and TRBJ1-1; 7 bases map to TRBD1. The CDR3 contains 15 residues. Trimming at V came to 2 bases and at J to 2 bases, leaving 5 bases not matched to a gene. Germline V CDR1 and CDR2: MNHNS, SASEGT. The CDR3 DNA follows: TGTGCCAGCAGTGAAAACAGGGGCTCAAACACTGAAGCTTTCTTT. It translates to CASSENRGSNTEAFF.

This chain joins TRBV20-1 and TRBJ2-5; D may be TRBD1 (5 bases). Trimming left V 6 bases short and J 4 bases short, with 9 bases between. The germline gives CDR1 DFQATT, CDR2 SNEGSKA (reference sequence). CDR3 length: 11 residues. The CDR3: CSAGRGETQYF. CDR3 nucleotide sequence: TGCAGTGCGGGAAGGGGAGAGACCCAGTACTTC.

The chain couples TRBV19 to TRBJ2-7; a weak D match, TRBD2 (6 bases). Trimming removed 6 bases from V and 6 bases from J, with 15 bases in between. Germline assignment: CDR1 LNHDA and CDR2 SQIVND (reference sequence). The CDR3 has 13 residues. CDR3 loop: CASRRGKRREQYF. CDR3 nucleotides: TGTGCCAGTAGACGGGGGAAAAGGCGCGAGCAGTACTTC.

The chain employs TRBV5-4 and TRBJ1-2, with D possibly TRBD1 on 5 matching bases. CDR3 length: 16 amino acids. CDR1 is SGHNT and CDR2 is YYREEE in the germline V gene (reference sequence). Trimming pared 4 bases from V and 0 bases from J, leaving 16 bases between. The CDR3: CASSPRPTVSNYGYTF. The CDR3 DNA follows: TGTGCCAGCAGCCCTAGGCCGACAGTTTCTAACTATGGCTACACCTTC.